The present T cell receptor beta chain was sequenced within a study of memory CD4+ T cells and cytomegalovirus serostatus. In the study overall: Of the healthy Belgian adults, eight or nine were CMV seropositive and about two dozen seronegative. Findings of the study overall: Of 150 to 200 reported CMV TCRbeta sequences, about 70 were found in memory CD4+ repertoires.

TCRdb's table, derived via immunoSEQ multiplex PCR, lists solely in-frame clones and lacks some. The sample holds 50,000 to 60,000 clones, around 80% seen once. The sort gate was single viable CD3+CD4+CD8-CD45RO+ cells for memory CD4+ T cells. Serostatus was set by detecting CMV pp150, pp28, p38, p52 IgG. After thawing, CD4+ T cells were positively selected. This clone was found a few times. Its specificity is not known. What was sequenced was memory CD4+ T cells from blood. The TCR sequence derives from an adult in good health and CMV-seropositive.

CDR3 in amino acids: CASTGDLGTHNYGYTF. The CDR3 DNA sequence: TGTGCCAGTACCGGTGATCTGGGGACCCACAACTATGGCTACACCTTC. This rearrangement joins TRBV19 to TRBJ1-2, with D maybe TRBD1 (5 bases). Germline V lookup: CDR1 LNHDA, CDR2 SQIVND (reference sequence). V was shortened by 7 bases and J by 2 bases, with 20 bases between the two germline ends. The CDR3 length is 16 residues.